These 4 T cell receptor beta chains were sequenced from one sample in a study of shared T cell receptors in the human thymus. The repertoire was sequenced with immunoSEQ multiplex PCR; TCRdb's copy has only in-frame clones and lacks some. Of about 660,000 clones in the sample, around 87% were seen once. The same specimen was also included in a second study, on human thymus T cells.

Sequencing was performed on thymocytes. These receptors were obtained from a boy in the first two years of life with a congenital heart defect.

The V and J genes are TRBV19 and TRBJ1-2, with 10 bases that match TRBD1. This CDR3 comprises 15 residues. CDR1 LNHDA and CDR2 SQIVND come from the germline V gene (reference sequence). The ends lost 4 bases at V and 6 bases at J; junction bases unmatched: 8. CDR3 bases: TGTGCCAGTAGTAAGTGGACAGGGGGATTGGATGGCTACACCTTC. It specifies CASSKWTGGLDGYTF.

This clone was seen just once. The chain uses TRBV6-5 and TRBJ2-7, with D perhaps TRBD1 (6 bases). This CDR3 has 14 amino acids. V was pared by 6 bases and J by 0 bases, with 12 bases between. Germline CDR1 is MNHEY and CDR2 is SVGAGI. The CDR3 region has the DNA TGTGCCAGCAGCAGCGACAGGAACTCCTACGAGCAGTACTTC. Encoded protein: CASSSDRNSYEQYF.

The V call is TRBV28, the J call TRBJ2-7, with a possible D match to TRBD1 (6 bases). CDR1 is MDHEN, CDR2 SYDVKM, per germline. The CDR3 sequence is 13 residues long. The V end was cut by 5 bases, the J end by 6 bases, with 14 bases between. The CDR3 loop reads CASSLQGRGEQYF. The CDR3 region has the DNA TGTGCCAGCAGTCTTCAGGGGAGAGGCGAGCAGTACTTC.

The CDR3 DNA sequence: TGTGCCAGCAGTGAGGGCTACAGGGCCCCGCTGAACACTGAAGCTTTCTTT. It encodes CASSEGYRAPLNTEAFF. V gene TRBV2 combines with J gene TRBJ1-1, with D possibly matching TRBD1 (6 bases). V was clipped by 3 bases and J by 0 bases, with 17 bases between them. Germline CDR1 and CDR2: SNHLY and FYNNEI. The CDR3 has 17 amino acids. Based on the CDR3 plus reference TRBV2 and TRBJ1-1, the full variable domain is EPEVTQTPSHQVTQMGQEVILRCVPISNHLYFYWYRQILGQKVEFLVSFYNNEISEKSEIFDDQFSVERPDGSNFTLKIRSTKLEDSAMYFCASSEGYRAPLNTEAFFGQGTRLTVV.